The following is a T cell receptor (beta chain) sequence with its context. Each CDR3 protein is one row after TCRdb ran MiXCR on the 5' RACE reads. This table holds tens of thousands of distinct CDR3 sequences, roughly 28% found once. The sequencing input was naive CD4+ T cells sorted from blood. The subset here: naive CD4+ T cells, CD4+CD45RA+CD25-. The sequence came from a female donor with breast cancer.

In DNA, the CDR3 is TGTGCCAGCAGCTTCCGCCCCAGCTCCTACGAGCAGTACTTC. It specifies CASSFRPSSYEQYF. The rearrangement links TRBV5-6 to TRBJ2-7; D not resolved. The CDR3 totals 14 residues. From germline, CDR1 is SGHDT and CDR2 YYEEEE. Trimming removed 2 bases from V and 0 bases from J, with 9 bases in between.